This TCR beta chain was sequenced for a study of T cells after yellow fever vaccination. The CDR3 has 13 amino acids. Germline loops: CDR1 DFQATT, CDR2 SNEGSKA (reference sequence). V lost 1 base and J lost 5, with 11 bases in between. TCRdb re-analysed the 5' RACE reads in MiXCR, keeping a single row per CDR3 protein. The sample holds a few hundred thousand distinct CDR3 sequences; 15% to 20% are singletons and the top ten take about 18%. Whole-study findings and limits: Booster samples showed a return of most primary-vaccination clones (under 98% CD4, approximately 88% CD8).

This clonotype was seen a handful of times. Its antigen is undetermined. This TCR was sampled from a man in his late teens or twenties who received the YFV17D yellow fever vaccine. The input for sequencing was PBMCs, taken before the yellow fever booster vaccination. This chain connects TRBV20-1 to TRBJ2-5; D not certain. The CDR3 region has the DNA TGCAGTGCTAGAGTCTGGGGTAGGGAGACCCAGTACTTC. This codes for CSARVWGRETQYF.